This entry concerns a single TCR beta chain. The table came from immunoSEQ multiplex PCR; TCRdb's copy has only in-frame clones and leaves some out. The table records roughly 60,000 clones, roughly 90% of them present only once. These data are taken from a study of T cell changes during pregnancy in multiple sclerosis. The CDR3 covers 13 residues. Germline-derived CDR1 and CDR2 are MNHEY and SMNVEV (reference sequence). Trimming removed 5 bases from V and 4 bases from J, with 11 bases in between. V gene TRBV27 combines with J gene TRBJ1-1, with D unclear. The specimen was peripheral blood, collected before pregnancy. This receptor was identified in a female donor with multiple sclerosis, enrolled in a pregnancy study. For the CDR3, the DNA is TGTGCCAGCAGTCTCTTTACGGGCACTGAAGCTTTCTTT. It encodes CASSLFTGTEAFF.